This T cell receptor (beta chain) was captured in a study of patients and donors after allogeneic stem cell transplantation. MiXCR, applied by TCRdb to the RT-PCR reads, yields one record per CDR3 protein. The sample has over 350,000 distinct CDR3 sequences, more than 15% seen once; the top ten hold roughly 7%. Material for sequencing was blood, either unsorted or a sorted T cell fraction (not recorded which). The TCR originated in a human donor who was either an allogeneic HSCT recipient or a stem cell or donor lymphocyte infusion donor (not recorded which). It is not recorded whose cells these are; they may come from a transplant donor.

The CDR3 spells CASSVAMREDSTDTQYF. The CDR3 DNA reads as TGTGCCAGCAGCGTAGCTATGAGGGAAGATAGCACAGATACGCAGTATTTT. This chain uses TRBV9 with TRBJ2-3, with a tentative D call TRBD2 (5 bases). CDR1 is SGDLS, CDR2 YYNGEE, per germline. This CDR3 is built from 17 residues. Trimming cost V 0 bases and J 0 bases, with 14 bases left between them.